Presented here are 18 T cell receptor beta chains from one specimen sequenced in a study of identical twins. From the 5' RACE reads, TCRdb called clonotypes with MiXCR, one entry per CDR3 protein. The sample lists 400,000 to 650,000 distinct CDR3 sequences; roughly a fifth were seen once. These data also formed part of another study, on T cells expressing NK-cell markers.

Sequenced: CD4+ T cells sorted from blood. Source of these receptors: a woman under 30 in good health.

V gene TRBV3-1 combines with J gene TRBJ1-4; 7 nucleotides align to TRBD1. V lost 8 bases, J lost 7 bases, and 7 bases stayed unmatched. Germline CDR1 and CDR2: LGHDT and YNNKEL (reference sequence). CDR3 size: 13 residues. The CDR3 protein is CASRQGGGEKLFF. CDR3 DNA sequence: TGTGCCAGCCGACAGGGTGGGGGTGAAAAACTGTTTTTT.

The rearrangement uses TRBV6-5 and TRBJ1-1; TRBD1 might be the D (6 bases). The ends were cut back, 2 bases at V and 2 bases at J, with 9 bases in the middle. The germline gives CDR1 MNHEY, CDR2 SVGAGI. The CDR3 extends over 14 amino acids. CDR3 residues: CASSYGTPNTEAFF. The CDR3 bases are TGTGCCAGCAGTTACGGGACACCTAACACTGAAGCTTTCTTT.

This clonotype was found a few times. The chain links TRBV28 to TRBJ1-1; D gene uncertain. This CDR3 has 11 residues. V was shortened by 9 bases and J by 0 bases, with 5 bases between the two germline ends. Germline V gene data show CDR1 as MDHEN and CDR2 as SYDVKM. CDR3 loop: CASLMNTEAFF. DNA of the CDR3: TGTGCCAGTCTGATGAACACTGAAGCTTTCTTT.

V gene TRBV6-5 combines with J gene TRBJ1-5, with TRBD1 matching over 9 bases. Germline lookup yields CDR1 MNHEY and CDR2 SVGAGI. With 4 bases clipped from V and 6 bases from J, the junction kept 7 bases outside the gene matches. This CDR3 is 15 amino acids long. In DNA form, the CDR3 reads TGTGCCAGCAGTTTGACAGGGGGATCAGGTCAGCCCCAGCATTTT. It yields the protein CASSLTGGSGQPQHF.

This clonotype has just a few counts. The chain joins TRBV20-1 to TRBJ2-3; D unresolved. This CDR3 spans 10 amino acids. CDR1 DFQATT and CDR2 SNEGSKA come from the germline V gene (reference sequence). The germline V and J ends were trimmed by 5 bases and 6 bases, with 6 bases remaining between them. The CDR3 loop is CSAPLDTQYF. The CDR3 DNA follows: TGCAGTGCTCCACTGGATACGCAGTATTTT.

The chain uses TRBV7-9 and TRBJ2-7; 13 nucleotides line up with TRBD2. Germline CDR1 and CDR2: SEHNR and FQNEAQ (reference sequence). The CDR3 spans 15 residues. Losses at the gene ends were 5 bases for V and 3 bases for J; bases not matched to a gene: 4. The DNA of the CDR3 is TGTGCCAGCAGCCAGGGACTAGCGGGGTACTACGAGCAGTACTTC. It translates to CASSQGLAGYYEQYF.

CDR3 sequence reads: CASSQAWGGGYNEQFF. The CDR3 nucleotides read TGCGCCAGCAGCCAAGCGTGGGGGGGGGGATACAATGAGCAGTTCTTC. The chain recombines TRBV4-3 with TRBJ2-1; 7 bases map to TRBD2. Germline V CDR1 and CDR2: LGHNA, YSLEER. V lost 1 base, J lost 4 bases, and 7 bases stayed unmatched. The CDR3 extends over 16 amino acids.

This clonotype was counted only a few times. The J gene is TRBJ1-2, the V gene TRBV6-5; unclear D gene. Germline CDR1 and CDR2: MNHEY and SVGAGI. V shed 2 bases and J shed 7 bases, with 17 bases lying between them. The CDR3 consists of 15 residues. The CDR3 nucleotides are TGTGCCAGCAGTTACAGGGATCGGCCAACTATTGGCTACACCTTC. Translation: CASSYRDRPTIGYTF.

This clonotype came up many times. The chain carries TRBV12-3 or TRBV12-4 and TRBJ2-5; a weak D match, TRBD2 (6 bases). Trimming took 0 bases from V and 5 from J, leaving 22 bases between them. This CDR3 comprises 18 residues. CDR3 loop: CASSLAIRASDFGETQYF. The DNA of the CDR3 is TGTGCCAGCAGTTTAGCGATTCGGGCTAGCGATTTCGGGGAGACCCAGTACTTC.

This CDR3 reads CASSKSTGILTTTEAFF. In DNA, the CDR3 is TGTGCCAGCAGCAAAAGTACAGGAATATTAACCACCACTGAAGCTTTCTTT. V is TRBV12-3 or TRBV12-4 and J is TRBJ1-1; D is perhaps TRBD1 (5 bases). V dropped 6 bases and J dropped 4 bases, with 24 bases sitting between them. The CDR3 spans 17 residues.

The V gene is TRBV6-5, the J gene TRBJ2-1; TRBD2 matches 14 bases. Trimming at V came to 0 bases and at J to 10 bases, leaving 8 bases not matched to a gene. Germline assignment: CDR1 MNHEY and CDR2 SVGAGI. CDR3 length: 17 residues. CDR3 sequence reads: CASSYSGLAGGMEEQFF. DNA of the CDR3: TGTGCCAGCAGTTACTCTGGACTAGCGGGAGGAATGGAGGAGCAGTTCTTC.

V is TRBV12-3 or TRBV12-4 and J is TRBJ2-2; D gene uncertain. Trimming removed 5 bases at V and 5 bases at J, with 15 bases between. The CDR3 is made up of 15 amino acids. DNA of the CDR3: TGTGCCAGCAGTCTCGGGCAGTTAGGGACCGGGGAGCTGTTTTTT. Protein sequence: CASSLGQLGTGELFF.

The chain combines TRBV6-6 with TRBJ1-2; D remains ambiguous. Germline assignment: CDR1 MNHNY and CDR2 SVGAGI (reference sequence). This CDR3 is built from 12 residues. The V end lost 7 bases, the J end lost 3 bases, and 9 bases lay between the germline ends. CDR3: CASNQRDYGYTF. The CDR3 DNA reads as TGTGCCAGCAACCAGAGAGACTATGGCTACACCTTC.

The chain is built from TRBV20-1 and TRBJ2-1; D may match TRBD1 or TRBD2 (5 bases each). Germline V lookup: CDR1 DFQATT, CDR2 SNEGSKA (reference sequence). The germline V and J ends were trimmed by 1 base and 4 bases, with 11 bases remaining between them. This CDR3 spans 14 amino acids. CDR3 region: CSARGGRLYNEQFF. CDR3 nucleotide sequence: TGCAGTGCTAGAGGGGGACGACTGTACAATGAGCAGTTCTTC.

This chain connects TRBV18 to TRBJ2-2; 7 positions match TRBD2. The CDR3 consists of 14 residues. The J segment lost 5 bases and the V segment lost 2 bases, leaving 2 bases of the junction unmatched. CDR1 KGHSH and CDR2 LQKENI come from the germline V gene. CDR3 nucleotide sequence: TGTGCCAGCTCACCAGGAGCGGGAACCGGGGAGCTGTTTTTT. Translation gives CASSPGAGTGELFF.

This clonotype was seen more than once but under ten times. This chain links TRBV5-1 with TRBJ2-1; no reliable D call. CDR1 SGHRS and CDR2 YFSETQ come from the germline V gene. The CDR3 is 14 amino acids. Trimming shortened V by 4 bases and J by 6 bases, and 14 bases separated the two germline ends. CDR3 bases: TGCGCCAGCAGCCCGCCTCGACGCACCAATGAGCAGTTCTTC. Translated: CASSPPRRTNEQFF.

This clonotype was seen more than once but under ten times. The CDR3 DNA reads as TGTGCCAGCAGCTACAGCGGGGGGGGTTACAATGAGCAGTTCTTC. Its translation: CASSYSGGGYNEQFF. The V gene is TRBV7-3, the J gene TRBJ2-1; 10 nucleotides line up with TRBD2. The CDR3 is 15 residues long. The junction had 4 bases not matched to a gene; V was cut back by 4 bases and J by 4 bases. CDR1 is SGHTA, CDR2 FQGTGA, per germline.

The chain uses TRBV20-1 and TRBJ2-7; 8 bases align to TRBD1. The CDR3 has 14 residues. Germline V gives CDR1 DFQATT, CDR2 SNEGSKA (reference sequence). V lost 3 bases, J lost 3 bases, and 7 bases stayed unmatched. This CDR3 reads CSARTGDRVYEQYF. DNA for the CDR3: TGCAGTGCTAGGACAGGGGATCGGGTCTACGAGCAGTACTTC.